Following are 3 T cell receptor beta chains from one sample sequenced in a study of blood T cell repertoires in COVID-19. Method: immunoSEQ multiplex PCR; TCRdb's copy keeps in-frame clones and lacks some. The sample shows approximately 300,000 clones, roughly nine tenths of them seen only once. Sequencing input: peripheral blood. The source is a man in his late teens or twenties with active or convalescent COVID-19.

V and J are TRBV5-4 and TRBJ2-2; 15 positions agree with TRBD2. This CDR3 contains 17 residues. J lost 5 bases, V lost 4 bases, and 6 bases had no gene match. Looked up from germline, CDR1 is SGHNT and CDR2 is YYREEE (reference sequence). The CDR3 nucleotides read TGTGCCAGCAGCGTGGGACTAGCGGGAGGCGGTACCGGGGAGCTGTTTTTT. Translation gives CASSVGLAGGGTGELFF.

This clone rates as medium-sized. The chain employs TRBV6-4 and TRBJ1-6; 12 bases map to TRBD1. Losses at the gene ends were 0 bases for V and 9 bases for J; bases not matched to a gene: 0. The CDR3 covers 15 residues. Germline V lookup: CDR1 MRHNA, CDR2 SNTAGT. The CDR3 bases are TGTGCCAGCAGTGACTCGGGACAGGGGGCTTCACCCCTCCACTTT. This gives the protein CASSDSGQGASPLHF.

CDR3 coding DNA: TGTGCCAGCAGCTTCTCGATGCGTCGGAATGAAAAACTGTTTTTT. Its translation: CASSFSMRRNEKLFF. This chain links TRBV5-6 with TRBJ1-4; D gene uncertain. The CDR3 has 15 amino acids. Germline V lookup: CDR1 SGHDT, CDR2 YYEEEE. Trimming pared 2 bases from V and 5 bases from J, leaving 13 bases between.